This entry lists 31 T cell receptor beta chains sequenced from one sample in a study of T cell changes during pregnancy in multiple sclerosis. The data were produced by immunoSEQ multiplex PCR, yet TCRdb's version contains in-frame clones alone and is incomplete. Here the sample spans 79,000 or so clones, approximately 90% being singletons. The sequencing here drew on peripheral blood, taken in the first trimester of pregnancy. The receptors derive from a female donor in good health, enrolled as a control in a pregnancy study.

This clone was observed a few times. A read error may produce the germline difference seen at one junction end. The chain links TRBV5-5 to TRBJ2-7; 7 bases fit TRBD1. Looked up from germline, CDR1 is SGHKS and CDR2 is YYEKEE (reference sequence). The CDR3 length is 12 residues. This chain's CDR3 is CVSSRGNYEQYF. The CDR3 nucleotides read TGTGTCAGCAGCAGGGGGAACTACGAGCAGTACTTC.

The genes are TRBV4-2 and TRBJ1-2; D is uncertain. The CDR3 extends over 14 amino acids. Germline lookup yields CDR1 LGHNA and CDR2 YNFKEQ. Trimming removed 1 base from V and 8 bases from J, with 14 bases in between. In DNA form, the CDR3 reads TGTGCCAGCAGCCAAGCGACGGCGGCTAAGGGCTACACCTTC. Its protein product is CASSQATAAKGYTF.

The chain is built from TRBV27 and TRBJ2-7; weak D call: TRBD2 (5 bases). Germline assignment: CDR1 MNHEY and CDR2 SMNVEV (reference sequence). The CDR3 consists of 14 residues. Trimming took off 4 bases at V and 3 bases at J, with 13 bases between the two ends. The CDR3 region is CASSWTSPLYEQYF. The CDR3 DNA reads TGTGCCAGCAGTTGGACTTCACCTCTCTACGAGCAGTACTTC.

This rearrangement joins TRBV5-4 to TRBJ2-5; no clear D gene. The CDR3 is made up of 13 amino acids. V lost 0 bases and J 5 bases, leaving 8 bases between the germline ends. CDR1 is SGHNT and CDR2 is YYREEE in the germline V gene (reference sequence). CDR3 sequence reads: CASSLVGVETQYF. CDR3 coding DNA: TGTGCCAGCAGCTTGGTGGGCGTGGAGACCCAGTACTTC.

This chain uses TRBV9 with TRBJ1-6; the D is unclear. The CDR3 is 16 amino acids. V dropped 7 bases and J dropped 9 bases, with 23 bases sitting between them. CDR1 is SGDLS, CDR2 YYNGEE, per germline. CDR3 nucleotide sequence: TGTGCCAGCTCGCCCCGAGGCTCCCATGGAGGTTCACCCCTCCACTTT. Protein: CASSPRGSHGGSPLHF.

A remark on this clone: Different DNA sequences within this sample yield the same CDR3. J is TRBJ1-2 and V is TRBV15; D might be TRBD1 (5 bases). Per the germline V gene, CDR1 is LNHNV and CDR2 is YYDKDF (reference sequence). Trimming pared 6 bases from V and 4 bases from J, leaving 15 bases between. This CDR3 contains 14 residues. The CDR3 DNA reads TGTGCCACCAGGACGGGGGGGGACCCCTATGGCTACACCTTC. This gives the protein CATRTGGDPYGYTF.

J is TRBJ1-2 and V is TRBV27; weak D call: TRBD1 (6 bases). Trimming stripped 3 bases from V and 5 bases from J, with 22 bases between. The CDR3 loop spans 17 amino acids. The germline V gene has CDR1 MNHEY and CDR2 SMNVEV (reference sequence). CDR3 DNA sequence: TGTGCCAGCAGTTTTTCAACCCCTCGGACAGAAATATATGGCTACACCTTC. Protein sequence: CASSFSTPRTEIYGYTF.

This clone is a singleton in its sample. This chain links TRBV19 with TRBJ1-6; a possible D gene is TRBD1 (6 bases). The germline V gene encodes CDR1 LNHDA and CDR2 SQIVND (reference sequence). V was clipped by 3 bases and J by 9 bases, with 9 bases between them. The CDR3 is 13 residues long. CDR3 nucleotide sequence: TGTGCCAGTAGTATGGACAGCAGTTCACCCCTCCACTTT. As protein: CASSMDSSSPLHF.

The chain carries TRBV18 and TRBJ2-5; D gene unclear. V lost 3 bases and J lost 4, with 9 bases in between. CDR1 is KGHSH and CDR2 is LQKENI in the germline V gene. CDR3 length equals 13 residues. The CDR3 reads CASSPGQTETQYF. CDR3 coding DNA: TGTGCCAGCTCACCTGGGCAGACAGAGACCCAGTACTTC.

This clone was picked up a small number of times. This chain uses TRBV7-2 with TRBJ2-5; D may be TRBD2 (7 bases). The V and J ends lost 5 bases and 7 bases respectively, with 17 bases between them. CDR1 SGHTA and CDR2 FQGNSA come from the germline V gene. The CDR3 covers 14 residues. The DNA for the CDR3 is TGTGCCAGCAGCAGGATGGTGGGGGGGCGGACCCAGTACTTC. Translated, it gives CASSRMVGGRTQYF.

The V call is TRBV4-3, the J call TRBJ2-3; 7 positions match TRBD1. The V gene's germline CDR1 is LGHNA and CDR2 YSLEER. The CDR3 spans 14 residues. V shed 0 bases, J shed 9 bases, and the junction held 6 bases outside the gene matches. The CDR3 reads CASSQDKTGQTQYF. The CDR3 DNA sequence: TGCGCCAGCAGCCAAGATAAGACAGGGCAAACGCAGTATTTT.

To note about this clone: The junction shows a germline mismatch at one end, possibly a read error. The gene calls are TRBV15 and TRBJ1-2, with D perhaps matching TRBD1 (5 bases). Germline values: CDR1 LNHNV, CDR2 YYDKDF (reference sequence). The CDR3 is 12 residues long. CDR3 bases: TGTGCCACCAGCAGAGAAGGGGTCATGCAGAGTTTC. It yields the protein CATSREGVMQSF.

The chain carries TRBV6-5 and TRBJ1-2; 8 positions match TRBD1. Germline loops: CDR1 MNHEY, CDR2 SVGAGI. The CDR3 consists of 15 residues. The J segment lost 3 bases and the V segment lost 4 bases, leaving 7 bases of the junction unmatched. The CDR3 loop reads CASSFSGQGYYGYTF. The CDR3 nucleotides read TGTGCCAGCAGTTTCTCCGGACAGGGTTACTATGGCTACACCTTC.

The chain recombines TRBV6-4 with TRBJ2-3, with D possibly being TRBD1 (7 bases). There are 15 residues in the CDR3. Germline CDR1 reads MRHNA; CDR2 reads SNTAGT. V was cut by 5 bases and J by 1 base, with 13 bases left in between. The CDR3, as DNA: TGTGCCAGCAGTACTAGCCAGGGGGGCACAGATACGCAGTATTTT. It codes for CASSTSQGGTDTQYF.

The J gene is TRBJ2-7, the V gene TRBV28, with D tentatively TRBD1 (6 bases). The CDR3 totals 14 residues. Germline values: CDR1 MDHEN, CDR2 SYDVKM. The V end was cut by 4 bases, the J end by 0 bases, with 10 bases between. CDR3 in DNA: TGTGCCAGCAGTTCCCCAGGGGCCTCCTACGAGCAGTACTTC. Translation gives CASSSPGASYEQYF.

The chain joins TRBV6-5 to TRBJ2-7; 7 bases align to TRBD1. The V and J ends lost 7 bases and 3 bases, in that order; junction bases with no gene match: 6. The CDR3 contains 13 residues. Germline CDR1 MNHEY, CDR2 SVGAGI. Written as DNA, the CDR3 is TGTGCCAGCAAGAAACAGGGGTACTACGAGCAGTACTTC. It yields the protein CASKKQGYYEQYF.

V and J are TRBV6-1 and TRBJ1-5; 7 bases are a match to TRBD1. The CDR3 is 18 amino acids. After removal of 2 bases from V and 5 bases from J, the junction contained 15 bases not matched to a gene. The germline V gene has CDR1 MNHNS and CDR2 SASEGT. CDR3 amino acids: CASSEFNRGISLYQPQHF. DNA of the CDR3: TGTGCCAGCAGTGAATTCAACAGGGGAATAAGTTTGTATCAGCCCCAGCATTTT.

The rearrangement links TRBV28 to TRBJ1-1; 9 bases are shared with TRBD1. The germline V gene encodes CDR1 MDHEN and CDR2 SYDVKM. Germline trimming cut 2 bases from V and 1 base from J; bases unmatched to any gene: 8. The CDR3 contains 17 residues. The CDR3 DNA sequence: TGTGCCAGCAGTTTAGAGGGACAGGGATGGCGGAACACTGAAGCTTTCTTT. Translated: CASSLEGQGWRNTEAFF.

The rearrangement joins TRBV4-3 to TRBJ1-1; 10 bases match TRBD1. Germline V gene data show CDR1 as LGHNA and CDR2 as YSLEER. The V gene end was trimmed by 0 bases and the J gene end by 5 bases; junction bases not matched to a gene: 6. The CDR3 is made up of 16 amino acids. CDR3 coding DNA: TGCGCCAGCAGCCAAGACCGGACAGGGGGAAGTACTGAAGCTTTCTTT. Amino acids: CASSQDRTGGSTEAFF.

This chain joins TRBV9 and TRBJ2-2, with TRBD2 identical over 7 bases. The CDR3 has 15 amino acids. Per the germline V gene, CDR1 is SGDLS and CDR2 is YYNGEE. Trimming at V came to 5 bases and at J to 5 bases, leaving 9 bases not matched to a gene. The CDR3 coding sequence is TGTGCCAGCAGGGCGGGGACCGGGGGGACCGGGGAGCTGTTTTTT. It yields the protein CASRAGTGGTGELFF. Full variable domain (rest looked up from reference TRBV9 and TRBJ2-2): DSGVTQTPKHLITATGQRVTLRCSPRSGDLSVYWYQQSLDQGLQFLIQYYNGEERAKGNILERFSAQQFPDLHSELNLSSLELGDSALYFCASRAGTGGTGELFFGEGSRLTVL.

This clone was recorded once. The chain joins TRBV19 to TRBJ2-7; D is perhaps TRBD1 (5 bases). Germline CDR1 LNHDA, CDR2 SQIVND (reference sequence). There are 13 residues in the CDR3. The V end was cut by 3 bases, the J end by 6 bases, with 12 bases between. The CDR3 nucleotides read TGTGCCAGTAGTATTAACGGCAGGGCCGAGCAGTACTTC. It encodes CASSINGRAEQYF.

The chain joins TRBV11-2 to TRBJ2-3; 7 nucleotides match TRBD2. V trimming: 2 bases; J trimming: 1 base; junction bases outside the gene matches: 3. Germline CDR1 and CDR2: SGHAT and FQNNGV. CDR3 length: 15 amino acids. This CDR3 reads CASSLRAGGTDTQYF. CDR3 DNA sequence: TGTGCCAGCAGCTTAAGGGCGGGGGGCACAGATACGCAGTATTTT.

This chain connects TRBV30 to TRBJ1-2; D remains unclear. This CDR3 has 13 residues. The V and J ends lost 1 base and 1 base respectively, with 7 bases between them. Germline lookup yields CDR1 GTSNPN and CDR2 SVGIG (reference sequence). The CDR3 loop reads CAWSEGSNYGYTF. The CDR3 nucleotides read TGTGCCTGGAGTGAAGGGAGTAACTATGGCTACACCTTC.

The rearrangement joins TRBV4-3 to TRBJ1-1; 8 nucleotides agree with TRBD1. V was pared by 3 bases and J by 8 bases, with 5 bases of the junction left unmatched. Per germline, CDR1 LGHNA and CDR2 YSLEER. The CDR3 sequence is 13 residues long. As DNA, the CDR3 is TGCGCCAGCAGCCACAAACAGGGGGTAGAAGCTTTCTTT. This translates into CASSHKQGVEAFF.

This clone has just a few counts. This chain uses TRBV7-8 with TRBJ1-5; 7 nucleotides match TRBD1. Germline V gene sequence: CDR1 SGHVS, CDR2 FQNEAQ. This CDR3 has 16 amino acids. Germline trimming cut 0 bases from V and 7 bases from J; bases unmatched to any gene: 9. CDR3 protein: CASSLASQGVKQPQHF. CDR3 in DNA: TGTGCCAGCAGCTTAGCTAGCCAGGGGGTGAAGCAGCCCCAGCATTTT.

The chain joins TRBV5-1 to TRBJ2-3; D is uncertain. Trimming shortened V by 1 base and J by 5 bases, and 8 bases separated the two germline ends. The CDR3 runs to 13 residues. CDR1 is SGHRS, CDR2 YFSETQ, per germline. The CDR3 is CASSLPPRDTQYF. Written as DNA, the CDR3 is TGCGCCAGCAGCTTGCCCCCTCGAGATACGCAGTATTTT.

The V gene is TRBV7-2, the J gene TRBJ1-4, with TRBD1 matching 7 bases. After removal of 6 bases from V and 7 bases from J, the junction contained 14 bases not matched to a gene. The germline V gene has CDR1 SGHTA and CDR2 FQGNSA. There are 16 residues in the CDR3. The CDR3 loop reads CASSLTATAGGEKLFF. CDR3 sequence (DNA): TGTGCCAGCAGTTTAACTGCCACGGCAGGGGGTGAAAAACTGTTTTTT.

The CDR3 is CASSFGDSSYGYTF. The CDR3 DNA follows: TGCGCCAGCAGCTTTGGGGACAGTTCCTATGGCTACACCTTC. The V and J genes are TRBV5-1 and TRBJ1-2, with 7 bases fitting TRBD1. CDR3 length equals 14 residues. The germline CDR1 and CDR2 sequences are SGHRS and YFSETQ. V was clipped by 2 bases and J by 4 bases; unmatched bases: 5. Variable domain in full (rest from reference TRBV5-1 and TRBJ1-2): KAGVTQTPRYLIKTRGQQVTLSCSPISGHRSVSWYQQTPGQGLQFLFEYFSETQRNKGNFPGRFSGRQFSNSRSEMNVSTLELGDSALYLCASSFGDSSYGYTFGSGTRLTVV.

About this clone: Germline and junction disagree at one end, which may indicate a read error. The chain links TRBV2 to TRBJ2-7, with no clear D. Germline lookup yields CDR1 SNHLY and CDR2 FYNNEI. The CDR3 totals 12 residues. Here the CDR3 DNA reads TGTGCCAGCAGTGCCCTCGGAGTAAGAAGTGACTTC. Encoded protein: CASSALGVRSDF. Using reference TRBV2 and TRBJ2-7 for the parts outside the CDR3, the full variable domain is EPEVTQTPSHQVTQMGQEVILRCVPISNHLYFYWYRQILGQKVEFLVSFYNNEISEKSEIFDDQFSVERPDGSNFTLKIRSTKLEDSAMYFCASSALGVRSDFGPGTRLTVT.

The rearrangement links TRBV19 to TRBJ2-2; 11 nucleotides agree with TRBD2. Germline CDR1 LNHDA, CDR2 SQIVND (reference sequence). Unmatched junction bases numbered 10, after V lost 3 bases and J lost 1 base. CDR3 length equals 19 residues. CDR3 sequence: CASSISRTSGGENTGELFF. CDR3 sequence (DNA): TGTGCCAGTAGTATCTCCCGAACTAGCGGGGGCGAGAACACCGGGGAGCTGTTTTTT.

The chain has TRBV6-6 and TRBJ1-5; 7 bases fit TRBD1. V lost 2 bases, J lost 11 bases, and 15 bases stayed unmatched. The CDR3 length is 16 residues. The germline CDR1 and CDR2 sequences are MNHNY and SVGAGI (reference sequence). CDR3 DNA sequence: TGTGCCAGCAGTTACGCTAAGACAGGGTCCCAACGGGCCCAGCATTTT. Translation: CASSYAKTGSQRAQHF.